This is a list of T cell receptor beta chains from one sample in a study of blood T cell repertoires in COVID-19. Clones were read by immunoSEQ multiplex PCR, and TCRdb kept only the in-frame ones, dropping some. The table has 220,000 or so clones, 82% seen once; the top ten hold 8.2%. Specimen: peripheral blood. The receptors here all came from a woman at least 80 years old with COVID-19, enrolled during active disease. Both conserved end residues are part of each CDR3. D genes are given only for firm matches. Clone size is given for some rows only: seen once, a few or many times, or a class if the clone is expanded.

j_call,v_call,clone_size,d_call,cdr3_aa,cdr3_nt
TRBJ2-5,TRBV5-4,.,TRBD1,CASSYLRDRGQETQYF,TGTGCCAGCAGCTACCTTCGGGACAGGGGCCAAGAGACCCAGTACTTC
TRBJ1-2,TRBV28,.,.,CASSLLGKGEGGYTF,TGTGCCAGCAGTTTATTAGGAAAGGGGGAGGGTGGCTACACCTTC
TRBJ1-2,TRBV20-1,.,TRBD1,CSASTGTGNYGYTF,TGCAGTGCTAGTACCGGGACAGGGAACTATGGCTACACCTTC
TRBJ1-2,TRBV30,.,.,CAWTNTVNYGYTF,TGTGCCTGGACCAATACAGTTAACTATGGCTACACCTTC
TRBJ1-1,TRBV9,.,.,CASSVDSSVTEAFF,TGTGCCAGCAGCGTAGATTCCTCAGTAACTGAAGCTTTCTTT
TRBJ2-1,TRBV14,.,TRBD1,CASSARFDRVNEQFF,TGTGCCAGCAGCGCAAGATTTGACAGGGTCAATGAGCAGTTCTTC
TRBJ1-2,TRBV6-2/TRBV6-3,few,TRBD1,CASSYLDRDRAIYGYTF,TGTGCCAGCAGTTACCTCGACCGGGACAGAGCGATCTATGGCTACACCTTC
TRBJ2-1,TRBV29-1,.,.,CSVPPSSYNEQFF,TGCAGCGTTCCCCCGAGCTCCTACAATGAGCAGTTCTTC
TRBJ2-1,TRBV18,.,TRBD2,CASSPGLAGGDEQFF,TGTGCCAGCTCTCCCGGACTAGCGGGAGGGGATGAGCAGTTCTTC
TRBJ2-1,TRBV7-3,.,TRBD1,CASSLTLTGFYNEQFF,TGTGCCAGCAGCTTAACTCTGACAGGGTTCTACAATGAGCAGTTCTTC
TRBJ1-6,TRBV18,.,.,CASSPTRGDSPLHF,TGTGCCAGCTCACCGACGCGGGGGGATTCACCCCTCCACTTT
TRBJ1-2,TRBV4-2,few,.,CASSQELPEVGGYTF,TGTGCCAGCAGCCAAGAACTTCCGGAGGTGGGTGGCTACACCTTC
TRBJ2-1,TRBV14,once,.,CATQAESSYNEQFF,TGTGCCACCCAAGCGGAAAGCTCCTACAATGAGCAGTTCTTC
TRBJ2-7,TRBV3-1/TRBV3-2,.,.,CASSQGTLAEQYF,TGTGCCAGCAGCCAAGGAACTCTAGCCGAGCAGTACTTC
TRBJ2-2,TRBV19,.,.,CASSRAPNTGELFF,TGTGCCAGTAGTCGCGCTCCCAACACCGGGGAGCTGTTTTTT
TRBJ2-7,TRBV4-3,few,TRBD2,CASSQIIQGLAGYEQYF,TGCGCCAGCAGCCAAATAATCCAGGGACTAGCGGGGTACGAGCAGTACTTC
TRBJ2-5,TRBV14,.,.,CASSQGSGRLASGYGETQYF,TGTGCCAGCAGCCAAGGTTCTGGGCGTCTAGCGTCGGGTTACGGAGAGACCCAGTACTTC
TRBJ2-5,TRBV4-1,.,TRBD1,CASSFTGQGQETQYF,TGCGCCAGCAGCTTTACGGGACAGGGGCAAGAGACCCAGTACTTC
TRBJ1-2,TRBV6-2/TRBV6-3,.,TRBD1,CASSLSFLGTGYGYTF,TGTGCCAGCAGTTTGTCGTTCCTCGGGACAGGCTATGGCTACACCTTC
TRBJ1-2,TRBV7-8,.,TRBD1,CASSLGGTGLGYGYTF,TGTGCCAGCAGCTTAGGGGGGACAGGGCTCGGCTATGGCTACACCTTC
TRBJ1-2,TRBV5-1,.,TRBD1,CASSFLPGQGDYGYTF,TGCGCCAGCAGCTTTTTACCGGGACAGGGGGACTATGGCTACACCTTC
TRBJ1-5,TRBV3-1/TRBV3-2,.,.,CASSQAGNQPQHF,TGTGCCAGCAGCCAAGCGGGAAATCAGCCCCAGCATTTT
TRBJ1-4,TRBV30,.,TRBD1,CAWSTGGNEKLFF,TGTGCCTGGTCGACAGGGGGTAATGAAAAACTGTTTTTT
TRBJ2-7,TRBV6-5,.,.,CASTQGYEQYF,TGTGCCAGCACCCAGGGGTACGAGCAGTACTTC
TRBJ1-4,TRBV28,.,TRBD1,CASSPPGQGGKLFF,TGTGCCAGCAGTCCTCCGGGACAGGGGGGGAAACTGTTTTTT
TRBJ1-3,TRBV14,once,TRBD1,CASSVRDRGRNTIYF,TGTGCCAGCAGCGTCCGGGACAGGGGACGAAACACCATATATTTT
TRBJ1-2,TRBV2,.,TRBD1,CASVQGAVLYGYTF,TGTGCCAGCGTGCAGGGGGCAGTCCTCTATGGCTACACCTTC
TRBJ1-2,TRBV3-1/TRBV3-2,once,.,CASSQISYGYTF,TGTGCCAGCAGCCAAATTAGCTATGGCTACACCTTC
TRBJ1-1,TRBV7-2,.,TRBD1,CASSLYPGTGTEAFF,TGTGCCAGCAGCCTTTACCCGGGGACAGGGACTGAAGCTTTCTTT
TRBJ1-2,TRBV7-2,.,TRBD1,CASSQFLGTGSGYTF,TGTGCCAGCAGCCAATTCCTAGGGACAGGGTCTGGCTACACCTTC
TRBJ1-4,TRBV28,.,.,CASFTRGTPSNEKLFF,TGTGCCAGCTTCACTAGGGGGACCCCCTCTAATGAAAAACTGTTTTTT
TRBJ2-7,TRBV27,.,TRBD2,CASSLGLAGSYEQYF,TGTGCCAGCAGTTTGGGACTAGCGGGTTCCTACGAGCAGTACTTC
TRBJ1-1,TRBV27,.,.,CASSPQRQNTEAFF,TGTGCCAGCAGTCCCCAGCGGCAAAACACTGAAGCTTTCTTT
TRBJ1-2,TRBV30,.,.,CAWRRTGGYGYTF,TGTGCCTGGAGACGTACCGGGGGATACGGCTACACCTTC
TRBJ2-5,TRBV9,.,TRBD1,CASSVGGTGGETQYF,TGTGCCAGCAGCGTAGGTGGGACAGGGGGAGAGACCCAGTACTTC
TRBJ2-5,TRBV29-1,.,.,CSVYREGETQYF,TGCAGCGTCTACCGCGAGGGAGAGACCCAGTACTTC
TRBJ2-1,TRBV7-8,.,.,CASSSLPRANEQFF,TGTGCCAGCAGCTCCCTCCCGAGGGCAAATGAGCAGTTCTTC
TRBJ1-5,TRBV3-1/TRBV3-2,.,.,CASSLPGIGQPQHF,TGTGCCAGCAGCCTACCGGGTATCGGTCAGCCCCAGCATTTT
TRBJ2-5,TRBV13,few,.,CASSLGTQRETQYF,TGTGCCAGCAGCTTAGGTACGCAACGGGAGACCCAGTACTTC
TRBJ1-2,TRBV29-1,.,.,CSVGGTHPLNGYTF,TGCAGCGTGGGAGGGACCCATCCATTGAATGGCTACACCTTC
TRBJ1-1,TRBV7-9,.,.,CASSSRWNTEAFF,TGTGCCAGCAGCTCGAGATGGAACACTGAAGCTTTCTTT
TRBJ2-4,TRBV4-1,.,TRBD2,CASSAGLARNIQYF,TGCGCCAGCAGCGCCGGACTAGCGAGAAACATTCAGTACTTC
TRBJ2-3,TRBV5-4,.,TRBD2,CASRASGRGTDTQYF,TGTGCCAGCAGGGCTAGCGGGAGGGGGACAGATACGCAGTATTTT
TRBJ2-6,TRBV14,.,TRBD1,CASSFRGTGSLSGANVLTF,TGTGCCAGCAGCTTTCGAGGGACAGGGTCCCTCTCTGGGGCCAACGTCCTGACTTTC
TRBJ1-5,TRBV5-8,.,.,CASSSRQPQHF,TGTGCCAGCAGCTCCAGACAGCCCCAGCATTTT
TRBJ2-2,TRBV6-5,.,.,CASSYSGRGRSGELFF,TGTGCCAGCAGTTACTCGGGCAGGGGAAGGTCCGGGGAGCTGTTTTTT
TRBJ1-5,TRBV19,.,.,CASSIEGSINQPQHF,TGTGCCAGTAGTATAGAGGGCAGCATCAATCAGCCCCAGCATTTT
TRBJ1-3,TRBV7-2,.,.,CASSLGGNGNTIYF,TGTGCCAGCAGCTTGGGGGGGAACGGAAACACCATATATTTT
TRBJ2-7,TRBV4-1,.,.,CASSFSTGPTDTRQYF,TGCGCCAGCAGCTTTTCAACTGGGCCGACGGATACGAGACAGTACTTC
TRBJ2-1,TRBV7-2,.,TRBD2,CASSLGPGLAGHKFF,TGTGCCAGCAGCTTAGGGCCTGGACTAGCGGGACATAAGTTCTTC
TRBJ1-2,TRBV6-5,.,TRBD1,CASSPGGGYGYTF,TGTGCCAGCAGTCCAGGGGGTGGCTATGGCTACACCTTC
TRBJ1-1,TRBV5-1,.,.,CASSLIAPGEAFF,TGCGCCAGCAGCCTTATCGCCCCAGGGGAAGCTTTCTTT
TRBJ2-1,TRBV4-1,.,TRBD2,CASSKGLAGEYEQFF,TGCGCCAGCAGCAAGGGACTAGCGGGAGAGTATGAGCAGTTCTTC
TRBJ1-1,TRBV7-9,.,TRBD1,CASSLTGGDTEAFF,TGTGCCAGCAGCTTGACAGGGGGTGACACTGAAGCTTTCTTT
TRBJ1-2,TRBV7-9,.,TRBD1,CASSLGGQGVSYTF,TGTGCCAGCAGCTTAGGTGGACAGGGGGTTAGCTACACCTTC
TRBJ2-1,TRBV6-5,.,TRBD2,CASSRLLAGGNEQFF,TGTGCCAGCAGCCGCCTGCTAGCGGGGGGGAATGAGCAGTTCTTC
TRBJ2-2,TRBV28,.,TRBD2,CASRLRGGLTGELFF,TGTGCCAGCAGATTACGGGGGGGTCTAACCGGGGAGCTGTTTTTT
TRBJ2-7,TRBV27,.,.,CASSYGAVGSYEQYF,TGTGCCAGCAGTTATGGAGCAGTCGGCTCCTACGAGCAGTACTTC
TRBJ1-1,TRBV3-1/TRBV3-2,.,.,CATGTSNTEAFF,TGTGCCACAGGGACATCGAACACTGAAGCTTTCTTT